The 24 T cell receptor beta chains listed next were all sequenced from one sample in a study of vaccination and CD4 T cells after COVID-19. Noted treatment: approximately 9-day PBMC culture with coronavirus spike peptide pools or control peptides (ViraFEST assay). Their recognized antigens are unknown. Cultured CD4+ T-cell DNA underwent Oncomine TCR Beta short-read sequencing. TCRdb re-called the PCR reads through MiXCR, storing one row per CDR3 protein. The table records around 20,000 distinct CDR3 sequences, approximately 53% of them present only once. The sample taken for sequencing was CD4+ T cells from blood, cultured in vitro. These receptors all come from a human donor who had recovered from COVID-19.

The J gene is TRBJ1-2, the V gene TRBV28; 8 bases fit TRBD1. The germline gives CDR1 MDHEN, CDR2 SYDVKM. This CDR3 is built from 15 residues. Losses at the gene ends were 2 bases for V and 5 bases for J; bases not matched to a gene: 7. For the CDR3, the DNA is TGTGCCAGCAGTTTAGGGGACAGGATTCCTTATGGCTACACCTTC. Protein: CASSLGDRIPYGYTF.

This clonotype occurred a few times. V usage is TRBV21-1 and J usage is TRBJ2-7; the listed D gene, TRBD1, was not tested against the DNA. TRBV21-1 is marked as a pseudogene. The CDR3 covers 18 residues. DNA for the CDR3: TGTGCCAGCAGCTCCCTCGGGGGACAGACGATCTGCACCTACGAGCAGTACTTC. Its translation is CASSSLGGQTICTYEQYF.

In DNA form, the CDR3 reads TGTGCCAGCAGCTTCGACCTAAATCACCCCAATGAGCAGTTCTTC. This translates into CASSFDLNHPNEQFF. The rearrangement uses TRBV5-7 and TRBJ2-1; no definite D call. TRBV5-7 is treated as an ORF (open reading frame) with a function not yet certain. The CDR3 contains 15 residues. The V gene lost 2 bases and the J gene lost 6 bases, with 15 bases spanning the gap.

The V call is TRBV6-2 or TRBV6-3, the J call TRBJ2-1; D perhaps matches TRBD2 (5 bases). The CDR3 is 17 amino acids. V shed 0 bases and J shed 1 base, with 13 bases lying between them. The germline V gene has CDR1 MNHEY and CDR2 SVGEGT. CDR3 coding DNA: TGTGCCAGCAGTTACTCTAATGCGCGGACTTCCTACAATGAGCAGTTCTTC. This encodes CASSYSNARTSYNEQFF.

This clonotype has more than one count but fewer than ten. The V and J genes are TRBV20-1 and TRBJ2-7, with 13 bases aligning to TRBD2. The CDR3 runs 14 residues. Germline-derived CDR1 and CDR2 are DFQATT and SNEGSKA (reference sequence). V gave up 1 base and J gave up 5 bases; unmatched junction bases: 2. CDR3 residues: CSARGLAGGHEQYF. In DNA, the CDR3 is TGCAGTGCTAGAGGACTAGCGGGAGGCCACGAGCAGTACTTC.

The V gene is TRBV2, the J gene TRBJ1-5; D is unclear. V dropped 7 bases and J dropped 0 bases, with 10 bases sitting between them. CDR3 length: 14 amino acids. Germline-derived CDR1 and CDR2 are SNHLY and FYNNEI. The CDR3 DNA sequence: TGTGCCAGCACCCCTCTCGTTAGCAATCAGCCCCAGCATTTT. This encodes CASTPLVSNQPQHF. The complete variable domain, with remaining parts taken from reference TRBV2 and TRBJ1-5, reads EPEVTQTPSHQVTQMGQEVILRCVPISNHLYFYWYRQILGQKVEFLVSFYNNEISEKSEIFDDQFSVERPDGSNFTLKIRSTKLEDSAMYFCASTPLVSNQPQHFGDGTRLSIL.

This chain connects TRBV12-3 or TRBV12-4 to TRBJ1-2; D may be TRBD1 (5 bases). V was cut by 6 bases and J by 0 bases, with 5 bases left in between. The CDR3 consists of 12 residues. CDR3 amino acids: CASRGANYGYTF. The CDR3 DNA sequence: TGTGCCAGCAGGGGGGCTAACTATGGCTACACCTTC.

The chain joins TRBV10-3 to TRBJ2-1, with TRBD1 matching over 9 bases. The germline V gene has CDR1 ENHRY and CDR2 SYGVKD. Trimming removed 10 bases from V and 7 bases from J; junction bases left unmatched: 8. CDR3 length: 13 residues. In DNA, the CDR3 is TGTGCCACCTTACAGGGGGCGCAGAATGAGCAGTTCTTC. Translating gives CATLQGAQNEQFF.

V gene TRBV7-2 combines with J gene TRBJ1-2, with D perhaps matching TRBD1 (6 bases). Trimming removed 3 bases at V and 4 bases at J, with 15 bases between. Germline CDR1 reads SGHTA; CDR2 reads FQGNSA. The CDR3 loop spans 15 amino acids. CDR3 amino acids: CASSFMGAGFYGYTF. The CDR3 DNA sequence: TGTGCCAGCAGCTTTATGGGGGCTGGGTTCTATGGCTACACCTTC.

The chain links TRBV12-3 or TRBV12-4 to TRBJ2-1; TRBD1 agrees at 8 bases. V dropped 10 bases and J dropped 3; count of bases not matched to a gene: 8. CDR3 length: 14 amino acids. This CDR3 reads CATRTGSGYNEQFF. CDR3 DNA sequence: TGTGCCACTAGGACAGGGAGCGGCTACAATGAGCAGTTCTTC.

V is TRBV11-2 and J is TRBJ2-7, with 8 bases that match TRBD1. Germline loops: CDR1 SGHAT, CDR2 FQNNGV. The ends lost 4 bases at V and 4 bases at J; junction bases unmatched: 9. The CDR3 is 15 amino acids. The CDR3: CASSYFGQGRYEQYF. The CDR3 region has the DNA TGTGCCAGCAGCTACTTTGGACAGGGACGATACGAGCAGTACTTC.

The chain carries TRBV27 and TRBJ1-1; D unresolved. Deletions cut 0 bases from V and 2 bases from J, with 16 bases between. There are 17 residues in the CDR3. Germline CDR1 MNHEY, CDR2 SMNVEV (reference sequence). The CDR3 loop reads CASSLSTYLPGNTEAFF. In DNA form, the CDR3 reads TGTGCCAGCAGTTTATCCACCTATCTCCCCGGAAACACTGAAGCTTTCTTT.

Here the CDR3 DNA reads TGCAGTGCTAGGAGGGGAGCTAATGAAAAACTGTTTTTT. The encoded protein is CSARRGANEKLFF. V is TRBV20-1 and J is TRBJ1-4; a weak D match, TRBD1 (5 bases). Germline V gene sequence: CDR1 DFQATT, CDR2 SNEGSKA (reference sequence). The CDR3 spans 13 residues. Trimming pared 3 bases from V and 3 bases from J, leaving 8 bases between.

The sample holds one count of this clonotype. J is TRBJ2-5 and V is TRBV2, with 7 bases aligning to TRBD2. The germline V gene encodes CDR1 SNHLY and CDR2 FYNNEI. The CDR3 has 16 residues. With 1 base clipped from V and 5 bases from J, the junction kept 10 bases outside the gene matches. This CDR3 is CASSEGVGGPVETQYF. The CDR3 DNA follows: TGTGCCAGCAGTGAAGGGGTGGGAGGGCCTGTCGAGACCCAGTACTTC.

The chain uses TRBV6-1 and TRBJ2-4; 8 bases fit TRBD1. The CDR3 consists of 13 residues. Germline lookup yields CDR1 MNHNS and CDR2 SASEGT. V lost 5 bases to trimming and J lost 7 bases; unmatched junction nucleotides: 4. DNA for the CDR3: TGTGCCAGCAGTCATGGACAGGGCAACATTCAGTACTTC. It translates to CASSHGQGNIQYF.

The V gene is TRBV24-1, the J gene TRBJ2-1, with 13 bases that match TRBD2. With V trimmed by 7 bases and J by 5 bases, 1 base remained unmatched. This CDR3 spans 14 amino acids. CDR1 is KGHDR, CDR2 SFDVKD, per germline. The CDR3 protein is CATRGTSGNNEQFF. Written as DNA, the CDR3 is TGTGCCACCAGGGGGACTAGCGGGAACAATGAGCAGTTCTTC.

The chain joins TRBV6-1 to TRBJ2-5; 8 positions agree with TRBD2. The germline V gene has CDR1 MNHNS and CDR2 SASEGT. V gave up 10 bases and J gave up 5 bases; unmatched junction bases: 9. The length of the CDR3 is 13 residues. CDR3 nucleotides: TGTGCCACCCAGGGCAGCGGGAGTGAGACCCAGTACTTC. It specifies CATQGSGSETQYF.

The V gene is TRBV5-1, the J gene TRBJ2-1; D is perhaps TRBD1 or TRBD2 (6 bases each). V shed 0 bases and J shed 4 bases, with 11 bases lying between them. CDR3 size: 15 residues. Looked up from germline, CDR1 is SGHRS and CDR2 is YFSETQ. As DNA, the CDR3 is TGCGCCAGCAGCTTGGACGGGGGCTTGTACAATGAGCAGTTCTTC. Protein: CASSLDGGLYNEQFF. The variable domain in full, with the rest retrieved from reference TRBV5-1 and TRBJ2-1, is KAGVTQTPRYLIKTRGQQVTLSCSPISGHRSVSWYQQTPGQGLQFLFEYFSETQRNKGNFPGRFSGRQFSNSRSEMNVSTLELGDSALYLCASSLDGGLYNEQFFGPGTRLTVL.

The chain carries TRBV27 and TRBJ1-5, with a possible D match to TRBD1 (6 bases). V lost 6 bases to trimming and J lost 1 base, with 16 bases between them. The CDR3 contains 16 residues. CDR1 and CDR2 from the germline V gene are MNHEY and SMNVEV (reference sequence). The CDR3: CASSLRRGSSNQPQHF. The CDR3 DNA follows: TGTGCCAGCAGCCTTAGGAGGGGGTCCAGCAATCAGCCCCAGCATTTT.

The chain employs TRBV18 and TRBJ1-2; D perhaps matches TRBD1 (5 bases). The CDR3 consists of 14 residues. V lost 1 base and J lost 2, with 8 bases in between. Germline-derived CDR1 and CDR2 are KGHSH and LQKENI. Here the CDR3 reads CASSPRDRNYGYTF. The DNA for the CDR3 is TGTGCCAGCTCACCACGGGACCGCAACTATGGCTACACCTTC.

V gene TRBV6-1 combines with J gene TRBJ1-5, with D possibly TRBD1 on 5 matching bases. CDR1 is MNHNS, CDR2 SASEGT, per germline. V gave up 5 bases and J gave up 2 bases, with 13 bases separating them. The CDR3 runs to 15 residues. CDR3 residues: CASSLPGGGNQPQHF. In DNA form, the CDR3 reads TGTGCCAGCAGTCTCCCTGGGGGTGGCAATCAGCCCCAGCATTTT.

The rearrangement links TRBV28 to TRBJ1-4, with 7 bases lining up with TRBD1. The CDR3 totals 14 residues. CDR1 is MDHEN and CDR2 is SYDVKM in the germline V gene. The J segment lost 7 bases and the V segment lost 6 bases, leaving 8 bases of the junction unmatched. Here the CDR3 reads CASSKTGESEKLFF. CDR3 DNA sequence: TGTGCCAGCAGCAAAACAGGGGAGAGTGAAAAACTGTTTTTT.

The chain has TRBV10-3 and TRBJ1-1; D is uncertain. V lost 10 bases, J lost 3 bases, and 12 bases lay in between. Germline V gives CDR1 ENHRY, CDR2 SYGVKD. The CDR3 extends over 12 amino acids. CDR3 region: CATQMSDTEAFF. The CDR3 DNA reads TGTGCCACCCAAATGTCAGACACTGAAGCTTTCTTT.

The CDR3 nucleotides are TGCAGTGCTAGAGATATGGCAGGGGGGCCCAATCAGCCCCAGCATTTT. It is translated as CSARDMAGGPNQPQHF. V and J are TRBV20-1 and TRBJ1-5; 7 bases match TRBD1. V lost 0 bases and J lost 3; bases outside the gene matches: 8. The CDR3 has 16 residues. Germline loops: CDR1 DFQATT, CDR2 SNEGSKA (reference sequence).